The source of this TCR beta chain is a study of human T cells and chemical hapten exposure. TCRdb re-called the RACE reads with MiXCR, one entry per CDR3 protein. This sample has around 65,000 distinct CDR3 sequences; under 7.5% occur once, and the top ten carry around 3.4%. The junction had 8 bases not matched to a gene; V was cut back by 8 bases and J by 5 bases. The CDR3 extends over 14 amino acids. Germline V gene lookup returns CDR1 LNHNV and CDR2 YYDKDF (reference sequence). As to time point: healthy volunteer bleed at 6 weeks. The template was total RNA from unfractionated whole blood. The chain has TRBV15 and TRBJ2-4, with 8 bases lining up with TRBD1. Sequencing was performed on whole blood. The clonotype comes from a female donor in good health. Some clones in this sample may be carry-over from other donors' samples. The CDR3 sequence: CATSLDRVENIQYF. CDR3 nucleotide sequence: TGTGCCACCTCTTTGGACAGGGTTGAAAACATTCAGTACTTC.